The 14 T cell receptor beta chains given below trace back to one sample, sequenced in a study of graft-versus-host responses after intestinal transplantation. Their specific antigens are unknown. TCRdb's copy holds only in-frame clones and misses some; the assay was immunoSEQ multiplex PCR. The sample includes roughly 120,000 clones, around 94% of them seen just once. The source was unstimulated CD4+ T cells sorted from spleen or lymph node cells, collected before transplant. All receptors derive from a human donor who was the organ donor for an intestinal transplant.

This sequence joins TRBV19 and TRBJ2-5; 7 bases fit TRBD1. V lost 8 bases, J lost 4 bases, and 7 bases stayed unmatched. This CDR3 comprises 13 residues. Germline V CDR1 and CDR2: LNHDA, SQIVND (reference sequence). DNA for the CDR3: TGTGCCAGTTCAACAGGGGTCGGAGAGACCCAGTACTTC. Its translation is CASSTGVGETQYF. Using reference TRBV19 and TRBJ2-5 for the parts outside the CDR3, the full variable domain is DGGITQSPKYLFRKEGQNVTLSCEQNLNHDAMYWYRQDPGQGLRLIYYSQIVNDFQKGDIAEGYSVSREKKESFPLTVTSAQKNPTAFYLCASSTGVGETQYFGPGTRLLVL.

The chain employs TRBV19 and TRBJ1-2; D is unresolved. Trimming removed 6 bases at V and 9 bases at J, with 17 bases between. The CDR3 is 13 amino acids. CDR1 is LNHDA and CDR2 is SQIVND in the germline V gene (reference sequence). The CDR3 spells CASSSQPRLSYTF. CDR3 nucleotide sequence: TGTGCCAGTAGCTCCCAACCCCGCCTGAGCTACACCTTC.

The V gene is TRBV18, the J gene TRBJ2-7; 9 bases line up with TRBD1. CDR3 length: 15 amino acids. The V gene end was trimmed by 2 bases and the J gene end by 5 bases; junction bases not matched to a gene: 7. Germline loops: CDR1 KGHSH, CDR2 LQKENI. The CDR3 loop reads CASSPWDREGHEQYF. Written as DNA, the CDR3 is TGTGCCAGCTCACCATGGGACAGGGAGGGCCACGAGCAGTACTTC.

This sequence joins TRBV6-5 and TRBJ2-7; weak D call: TRBD2 (6 bases). The CDR3 consists of 15 residues. Looked up from germline, CDR1 is MNHEY and CDR2 is SVGAGI. The V end was cut by 0 bases, the J end by 3 bases, with 12 bases between. The CDR3: CASSYSGGTGYEQYF. The CDR3 DNA follows: TGTGCCAGCAGTTACTCCGGCGGGACCGGCTACGAGCAGTACTTC.

The chain recombines TRBV6-6 with TRBJ1-4; 9 bases are a match to TRBD1. The germline V gene encodes CDR1 MNHNY and CDR2 SVGAGI (reference sequence). Losses at the gene ends were 4 bases for V and 8 bases for J; bases not matched to a gene: 2. The length of the CDR3 is 13 residues. CDR3 sequence (DNA): TGTGCCAGCAGTTGGGGACAGGGAGAAAAACTGTTTTTT. It codes for CASSWGQGEKLFF.

This clone was detected only once. The DNA for the CDR3 is TGCGCCAGCAGTCCCGACAGTCTGATTGCAACTAATGAAAAACTGTTTTTT. Its translation is CASSPDSLIATNEKLFF. The V call is TRBV10-2, the J call TRBJ1-4, with a tentative D call TRBD1 (5 bases). The V end lost 5 bases, the J end lost 0 bases, and 16 bases lay between the germline ends. The CDR3 contains 17 residues. Germline loops: CDR1 WSHSY, CDR2 SAAADI.

This chain connects TRBV7-3 to TRBJ2-1, with unresolved D. Germline CDR1 is SGHTA and CDR2 is FQGTGA. The CDR3 covers 12 residues. V shed 3 bases and J shed 9 bases, with 9 bases lying between them. CDR3 coding DNA: TGTGCCAGCAGCTTTATAGACGGTGAGCAGTTCTTC. Encoded protein: CASSFIDGEQFF.

This clone was counted once. CDR3 coding DNA: TGTGCCAGCAGTTCTTACAGGGGGACAGATCAGCCCCAGCATTTT. It encodes CASSSYRGTDQPQHF. The V gene is TRBV27, the J gene TRBJ1-5, with 8 bases matching TRBD1. Germline CDR1 reads MNHEY; CDR2 reads SMNVEV (reference sequence). The CDR3 has 15 residues. V shed 4 bases and J 5 bases; nucleotides not matched to a gene: 7.

The chain has TRBV6-5 and TRBJ2-4; D may correspond to TRBD1 or TRBD2 (5 bases each). The ends were cut back, 4 bases at V and 8 bases at J, with 9 bases in the middle. This CDR3 comprises 12 residues. Germline loops: CDR1 MNHEY, CDR2 SVGAGI. The CDR3 coding sequence is TGTGCCAGCAGTTCCGGGGCGGACATTCAGTACTTC. Protein sequence: CASSSGADIQYF.

This sequence joins TRBV7-9 and TRBJ2-5; 7 bases are shared with TRBD1. V lost 5 bases, J lost 6 bases, and 6 bases stayed unmatched. CDR1 is SEHNR and CDR2 is FQNEAQ in the germline V gene (reference sequence). This CDR3 region has 13 residues. The CDR3 DNA reads as TGTGCCAGCAGCCGGACAGGTTCCAAGACCCAGTACTTC. This translates into CASSRTGSKTQYF.

CDR3 loop: CASSEVIGEAFF. In DNA form, the CDR3 reads TGTGCCAGCAGTGAGGTAATCGGTGAAGCTTTCTTT. The chain couples TRBV28 to TRBJ1-1; no clear D gene. The CDR3 loop spans 12 amino acids. The V gene's germline CDR1 is MDHEN and CDR2 SYDVKM. V dropped 5 bases and J dropped 7 bases, with 11 bases sitting between them.

The rearrangement uses TRBV5-8 and TRBJ1-5; D not certain. Per germline, CDR1 SGHTS and CDR2 YDEGEE. CDR3 length equals 15 residues. V dropped 2 bases and J dropped 0 bases, with 9 bases sitting between them. Here the CDR3 DNA reads TGTGCCAGCAGCTTACGCGTCAATAGCAATCAGCCCCAGCATTTT. Amino acid sequence: CASSLRVNSNQPQHF.

The chain joins TRBV6-6 to TRBJ2-7; D may correspond to TRBD1 or TRBD2 (5 bases each). The CDR3 is made up of 12 amino acids. V lost 8 bases and J 4 bases, leaving 12 bases between the germline ends. Germline CDR1 and CDR2: MNHNY and SVGAGI (reference sequence). The CDR3 nucleotides are TGTGCCAGCCGGGGCTATCCTTACGAGCAGTACTTC. It specifies CASRGYPYEQYF.

The J gene is TRBJ2-7, the V gene TRBV6-6, with TRBD2 matching over 7 bases. Unmatched junction bases numbered 11, after V lost 6 bases and J lost 0 bases. Germline lookup yields CDR1 MNHNY and CDR2 SVGAGI (reference sequence). This CDR3 region has 16 residues. The CDR3 sequence is CASSAPPGGVSYEQYF. The CDR3 DNA reads TGTGCCAGCAGCGCACCCCCTGGGGGGGTCTCCTACGAGCAGTACTTC.